The 32 T cell receptor beta chains in this list originate from one sample, sequenced in a study of blood T cell repertoires in COVID-19. Generated by immunoSEQ multiplex PCR, the TCRdb table keeps only in-frame clones and is missing some. The sample includes approximately 250,000 clones, around nine tenths of them seen just once. Sequencing input: peripheral blood. The receptors here all came from a woman aged 55-70 years who had recovered from COVID-19.

The chain has TRBV10-1 and TRBJ2-5; tentatively, D is TRBD1 (5 bases). The CDR3 sequence is 18 residues long. With 2 bases removed from V and 3 bases from J, the gap between germline ends came to 22 bases. In germline, CDR1 is WNHNN, CDR2 SYGVQD (reference sequence). CDR3 residues: CASSEEQAHTLPEETQYF. The CDR3 DNA sequence: TGCGCCAGCAGTGAGGAACAGGCCCACACGTTACCCGAAGAGACCCAGTACTTC.

This chain uses TRBV5-1 with TRBJ2-7; D possibly corresponds to TRBD2 (5 bases). This CDR3 contains 15 residues. Germline V gene lookup returns CDR1 SGHRS and CDR2 YFSETQ. V gave up 0 bases and J gave up 6 bases, with 16 bases separating them. This CDR3 is CASSLAVRAASEQYF. Written as DNA, the CDR3 is TGCGCCAGCAGCTTGGCCGTGCGGGCAGCCTCCGAGCAGTACTTC.

The chain links TRBV6-4 to TRBJ2-3; D possibly corresponds to TRBD1 (5 bases). V shed 2 bases and J shed 5 bases, with 14 bases lying between them. CDR1 is MRHNA, CDR2 SNTAGT, per germline. There are 15 residues in the CDR3. The CDR3 loop is CASSDQLQEGDTQYF. The CDR3 nucleotides are TGTGCCAGCAGTGACCAGTTACAGGAAGGAGATACGCAGTATTTT.

The chain is built from TRBV19 and TRBJ1-1; possible D gene TRBD1, 5 bases. Germline CDR1 reads LNHDA; CDR2 reads SQIVND (reference sequence). The CDR3 contains 13 residues. V was trimmed by 3 bases and J by 4 bases, leaving 9 bases between them. CDR3 residues: CASSMGGVTEAFF. The CDR3 DNA reads TGTGCCAGTAGTATGGGAGGGGTCACTGAAGCTTTCTTT.

This sequence joins TRBV9 and TRBJ1-1, with D possibly TRBD1 on 6 matching bases. V was shortened by 2 bases and J by 4 bases, with 9 bases between the two germline ends. Germline V gives CDR1 SGDLS, CDR2 YYNGEE. The CDR3 contains 13 residues. The CDR3 nucleotides read TGTGCCAGCAGCGTCATAGGGGGCACTGAAGCTTTCTTT. As protein: CASSVIGGTEAFF. Filled out from reference TRBV9 and TRBJ1-1, the complete variable domain reads DSGVTQTPKHLITATGQRVTLRCSPRSGDLSVYWYQQSLDQGLQFLIQYYNGEERAKGNILERFSAQQFPDLHSELNLSSLELGDSALYFCASSVIGGTEAFFGQGTRLTVV.

This clone was recorded a few times. V is TRBV5-1 and J is TRBJ1-5; no reliable D call. Trimming pared 0 bases from V and 3 bases from J, leaving 10 bases between. The CDR3 has 15 amino acids. Germline CDR1 reads SGHRS; CDR2 reads YFSETQ. The CDR3 DNA follows: TGCGCCAGCAGCTTGGATGGGAGGACCAATCAGCCCCAGCATTTT. It specifies CASSLDGRTNQPQHF.

V and J are TRBV24-1 and TRBJ2-3, with 7 bases lining up with TRBD2. Germline CDR1 KGHDR, CDR2 SFDVKD. The CDR3 contains 15 residues. The J segment lost 2 bases and the V segment lost 9 bases, leaving 10 bases of the junction unmatched. The CDR3 sequence: CATARRRGTTDTQYF. For the CDR3, the DNA is TGTGCCACCGCCCGGAGGCGGGGGACCACAGATACGCAGTATTTT.

This chain joins TRBV10-3 and TRBJ1-5; D may be TRBD1 (5 bases). Germline V gene lookup returns CDR1 ENHRY and CDR2 SYGVKD. Deletions cut 2 bases from V and 1 base from J, with 9 bases between. The CDR3 sequence is 15 residues long. The CDR3 region is CAISEGGDSNQPQHF. The CDR3 DNA is TGTGCCATCAGTGAGGGGGGGGACAGCAATCAGCCCCAGCATTTT.

The J gene is TRBJ2-5, the V gene TRBV10-3; D is possibly TRBD1 (5 bases). The CDR3 spans 16 residues. Germline V gives CDR1 ENHRY, CDR2 SYGVKD. The V gene lost 8 bases and the J gene lost 4 bases, with 23 bases spanning the gap. In DNA form, the CDR3 reads TGTGCCATCGTGCAGGGTGGGTTTATCTGGGGAGAGACCCAGTACTTC. Translating gives CAIVQGGFIWGETQYF.

This clone has a handful of counts. The rearrangement links TRBV4-2 to TRBJ2-3; 10 nucleotides match TRBD2. Germline V gives CDR1 LGHNA, CDR2 YNFKEQ. After removal of 3 bases from V and 4 bases from J, the junction contained 7 bases not matched to a gene. This CDR3 region has 16 residues. CDR3 protein: CASSHENLAGADTQYF. For the CDR3, the DNA is TGTGCCAGCAGCCACGAGAATCTAGCGGGGGCAGATACGCAGTATTTT.

This rearrangement joins TRBV5-1 to TRBJ1-1; a possible D gene is TRBD1 (6 bases). In germline, CDR1 is SGHRS, CDR2 YFSETQ. This CDR3 spans 15 amino acids. With 4 bases removed from V and 1 base from J, the gap between germline ends came to 14 bases. This CDR3 reads CASSPAVGGNTEAFF. Written as DNA, the CDR3 is TGCGCCAGCAGCCCGGCCGTAGGGGGGAACACTGAAGCTTTCTTT.

The chain carries TRBV19 and TRBJ1-4; D not resolved. The CDR3 is made up of 14 amino acids. Trimming left V 9 bases short and J 0 bases short, with 11 bases between. Germline V gene data show CDR1 as LNHDA and CDR2 as SQIVND (reference sequence). In DNA, the CDR3 is TGTGCCAGCTCCACCCAGGCAACTAATGAAAAACTGTTTTTT. Translated: CASSTQATNEKLFF.

This chain connects TRBV5-8 to TRBJ2-3; possible D gene TRBD1, 5 bases. V gave up 4 bases and J gave up 2 bases, with 29 bases separating them. The CDR3 consists of 20 residues. Per germline, CDR1 SGHTS and CDR2 YDEGEE. The CDR3 reads CASSATGTENQLRITDTQYF. The CDR3 DNA reads TGTGCCAGCAGCGCCACAGGTACAGAAAACCAACTACGAATCACAGATACGCAGTATTTT.

The rearrangement uses TRBV5-6 and TRBJ1-6; tentative D call: TRBD1 (6 bases). The CDR3 spans 16 residues. Germline-derived CDR1 and CDR2 are SGHDT and YYEEEE. The V end was cut by 1 base, the J end by 4 bases, with 12 bases between. The CDR3 DNA reads TGTGCCAGCAGCTTGTCTTTGAGGGGGTATAATTCACCCCTCCACTTT. Amino acids: CASSLSLRGYNSPLHF.

This clone was seen only once. The chain recombines TRBV12-3 or TRBV12-4 with TRBJ1-2; no definite D call. CDR3 length: 13 residues. Deletions cut 1 base from V and 5 bases from J, with 8 bases between. The CDR3 sequence: CASSLEQRYGYTF. In DNA, the CDR3 is TGTGCCAGCAGTTTAGAACAGAGATATGGCTACACCTTC.

The chain employs TRBV2 and TRBJ2-1; tentatively, D is TRBD2 (6 bases). Trimming cost V 4 bases and J 3 bases, with 7 bases left between them. Germline V CDR1 and CDR2: SNHLY, FYNNEI. There are 13 residues in the CDR3. The CDR3 DNA reads as TGTGCCAGCAGTGGGACTAACTACAATGAGCAGTTCTTC. This sequence encodes CASSGTNYNEQFF.

The V call is TRBV9, the J call TRBJ1-4, with a tentative D call TRBD1 (5 bases). CDR3 size: 16 residues. The ends were cut back, 5 bases at V and 1 base at J, with 15 bases in the middle. From germline, CDR1 is SGDLS and CDR2 YYNGEE. In nucleotides, the CDR3 is TGTGCCAGCAGTCCACTGGGGGGAGGAACTAATGAAAAACTGTTTTTT. Amino acid sequence: CASSPLGGGTNEKLFF. The entire variable domain, with the rest obtained from reference TRBV9 and TRBJ1-4, is as follows: DSGVTQTPKHLITATGQRVTLRCSPRSGDLSVYWYQQSLDQGLQFLIQYYNGEERAKGNILERFSAQQFPDLHSELNLSSLELGDSALYFCASSPLGGGTNEKLFFGSGTQLSVL.

Only a few counts were recorded for this clone. The gene calls are TRBV29-1 and TRBJ2-7; TRBD1 is a possible D gene (6 bases). The V end was cut by 4 bases, the J end by 3 bases, with 22 bases between. CDR3 length: 16 residues. CDR1 and CDR2 (germline): SQVTM, ANQGSEA. CDR3 amino acids: CSVVLWGTGQLYEQYF. For the CDR3, the DNA is TGCAGCGTTGTTCTCTGGGGAACGGGACAACTCTACGAGCAGTACTTC.

The genes are TRBV27 and TRBJ2-3; 7 bases fit TRBD2. The germline V gene encodes CDR1 MNHEY and CDR2 SMNVEV (reference sequence). The V and J ends lost 6 bases and 0 bases, in that order; junction bases with no gene match: 9. The CDR3 is 16 amino acids. The CDR3 loop reads CASSPSGATSTDTQYF. CDR3 bases: TGTGCCAGCAGCCCGAGCGGGGCCACTAGCACAGATACGCAGTATTTT.

This chain uses TRBV10-2 with TRBJ2-5, with 8 positions matching TRBD2. The junction had 11 bases not matched to a gene; V was cut back by 2 bases and J by 9 bases. This CDR3 has 15 residues. CDR1 and CDR2 (germline): WSHSY, SAAADI. CDR3 in DNA: TGCGCCAGCAGTGAGGCGCTAGCGGGTTTGGCGGCCCAGTACTTC. Amino acids: CASSEALAGLAAQYF.

Remarks on this clone: Within the sample, other DNA sequences also encode this same CDR3. This rearrangement joins TRBV5-1 to TRBJ2-7; 12 bases map to TRBD2. This CDR3 has 15 residues. V shed 2 bases and J 4 bases; nucleotides not matched to a gene: 4. Germline CDR1 is SGHRS and CDR2 is YFSETQ. The CDR3 loop reads CASSFGLAGTYEQYF. In DNA form, the CDR3 reads TGCGCCAGCAGCTTCGGACTAGCGGGGACGTACGAGCAGTACTTC.

V and J are TRBV6-2 or TRBV6-3 and TRBJ2-3; 8 nucleotides match TRBD2. CDR3 size: 15 residues. Germline values: CDR1 MNHEY, CDR2 SVGEGT. J lost 8 bases, V lost 5 bases, and 12 bases had no gene match. The chain's CDR3 is CASSTAGGPGGTQYF. The CDR3 nucleotides are TGTGCCAGCAGTACCGCGGGGGGCCCGGGGGGTACGCAGTATTTT.

V gene TRBV19 combines with J gene TRBJ2-7; a possible D gene is TRBD2 (5 bases). The CDR3 is made up of 15 amino acids. The germline gives CDR1 LNHDA, CDR2 SQIVND (reference sequence). Between the trimmed V and J ends, which lost 6 bases and 0 bases, there was a span of 15 bases. CDR3 region: CASRGRGLSSYEQYF. The CDR3 bases are TGTGCCAGTAGGGGGAGAGGACTGAGCTCCTACGAGCAGTACTTC.

This clone was counted once. This chain uses TRBV11-2 with TRBJ1-2, with 7 bases that match TRBD1. Looked up from germline, CDR1 is SGHAT and CDR2 is FQNNGV. This CDR3 has 16 residues. The junction had 9 bases not matched to a gene; V was cut back by 1 base and J by 4 bases. The CDR3 sequence is CASSLAPSRQGYGYTF. The DNA for the CDR3 is TGTGCCAGCAGCTTAGCCCCCTCTCGACAGGGCTATGGCTACACCTTC. Full variable domain (remainder filled in from reference TRBV11-2 and TRBJ1-2): EAGVAQSPRYKIIEKRQSVAFWCNPISGHATLYWYQQILGQGPKLLIQFQNNGVVDDSQLPKDRFSAERLKGVDSTLKIQPAKLEDSAVYLCASSLAPSRQGYGYTFGSGTRLTVV.

The chain couples TRBV3-1 (or the pseudogene TRBV3-2) to TRBJ2-3; TRBD2 matches at 8 bases. The CDR3 extends over 16 amino acids. CDR1 LGHDT and CDR2 YNNKEL come from the germline V gene (reference sequence). With 1 base clipped from V and 4 bases from J, the junction kept 7 bases outside the gene matches. Written as DNA, the CDR3 is TGTGCCAGCAGCCAAGGCGTTAGCGGGGCCGCAGATACGCAGTATTTT. Its protein product is CASSQGVSGAADTQYF.

This clone was recorded once. The gene calls are TRBV7-2 and TRBJ2-5; 7 nucleotides align to TRBD1. The V gene's germline CDR1 is SGHTA and CDR2 FQGNSA. J was trimmed by 3 bases and V by 2 bases; bases with no gene match: 3. CDR3 length: 14 amino acids. The CDR3 sequence is CASSLSQGEETQYF. In DNA, the CDR3 is TGTGCCAGCAGCTTATCCCAGGGGGAAGAGACCCAGTACTTC.

The rearrangement links TRBV5-1 to TRBJ1-4; 9 positions match TRBD1. The germline V gene encodes CDR1 SGHRS and CDR2 YFSETQ. The J segment lost 6 bases and the V segment lost 4 bases, leaving 4 bases of the junction unmatched. The CDR3 consists of 14 residues. DNA of the CDR3: TGCGCCAGCAGCACAGGGGGCGCAGATGAAAAACTGTTTTTT. This gives the protein CASSTGGADEKLFF.

V usage is TRBV5-4 and J usage is TRBJ2-5, with D uncertain. The CDR3 is made up of 13 amino acids. CDR1 and CDR2 from the germline V gene are SGHNT and YYREEE (reference sequence). V was clipped by 2 bases and J by 5 bases, with 10 bases between them. CDR3 nucleotide sequence: TGTGCCAGCAGCTTTCAGGTCATGGAGACCCAGTACTTC. It yields the protein CASSFQVMETQYF. Based on the CDR3 plus reference TRBV5-4 and TRBJ2-5, the full variable domain is ETGVTQSPTHLIKTRGQQVTLRCSSQSGHNTVSWYQQALGQGPQFIFQYYREEENGRGNFPPRFSGLQFPNYSSELNVNALELDDSALYLCASSFQVMETQYFGPGTRLLVL.

The rearrangement links TRBV11-2 to TRBJ1-1; D gene ambiguous. Trimming pared 3 bases from V and 4 bases from J, leaving 12 bases between. This CDR3 is 14 amino acids long. Germline V lookup: CDR1 SGHAT, CDR2 FQNNGV. CDR3 coding DNA: TGTGCCAGCAGCTTTAAGAGGGAAGGCACTGAAGCTTTCTTT. Translating it yields CASSFKREGTEAFF. The full variable domain, with the rest looked up from reference TRBV11-2 and TRBJ1-1, is EAGVAQSPRYKIIEKRQSVAFWCNPISGHATLYWYQQILGQGPKLLIQFQNNGVVDDSQLPKDRFSAERLKGVDSTLKIQPAKLEDSAVYLCASSFKREGTEAFFGQGTRLTVV.

The rearrangement links TRBV29-1 to TRBJ1-2, with D perhaps matching TRBD1 (5 bases). This CDR3 is built from 13 residues. CDR1 SQVTM and CDR2 ANQGSEA come from the germline V gene. CDR3 residues: CSAREGSHYGYTF. In nucleotides, the CDR3 is TGCAGTGCGAGGGAGGGGTCCCACTATGGCTACACCTTC.

The genes are TRBV29-1 and TRBJ2-1; D is ambiguous. V was trimmed by 1 base and J by 6 bases, leaving 13 bases between them. The CDR3 consists of 14 residues. Germline V gene sequence: CDR1 SQVTM, CDR2 ANQGSEA. CDR3 region: CSVEVRVFVNEQFF. CDR3 sequence (DNA): TGCAGCGTTGAAGTTCGGGTATTTGTCAATGAGCAGTTCTTC.

The chain has TRBV7-2 and TRBJ1-4, with 8 bases aligning to TRBD1. The CDR3 is 14 residues long. J was trimmed by 8 bases and V by 5 bases; bases with no gene match: 7. The germline V gene encodes CDR1 SGHTA and CDR2 FQGNSA. The CDR3 DNA sequence: TGTGCCAGCAGCCCATCACGGACAGGGGAAAAACTGTTTTTT. Translating gives CASSPSRTGEKLFF. The full variable domain, its missing parts supplied by reference TRBV7-2 and TRBJ1-4, is GAGVSQSPSNKVTEKGKDVELRCDPISGHTALYWYRQSLGQGLEFLIYFQGNSAPDKSGLPSDRFSAERTGGSVSTLTIQRTQQEDSAVYLCASSPSRTGEKLFFGSGTQLSVL.